This T cell receptor (beta chain) was retrieved from a study of cytomegalovirus exposure and HLA in healthy donors. General observations from the study: There was a cluster of highly shared sequence variants that was likely a sequencing artifact.

Primers: 60 Vbeta forward and 13 Jbeta reverse. Measured with immunoSEQ multiplex PCR; TCRdb has only the in-frame clones, and not every one. This table holds around 190,000 clones, roughly 9.4% found once. The ends were cut back, 6 bases at V and 6 bases at J, with 8 bases in the middle. CDR3 length: 11 amino acids. Germline V gene sequence: CDR1 SNHLY, CDR2 FYNNEI. In its sample, this clone was seen a few times. The target antigen is unknown. This TCR was sampled from a woman in her twenties or thirties in good health and CMV-seropositive. Material for sequencing was PBMCs. The rearrangement uses TRBV2 and TRBJ1-2; no firm D call. This CDR3 reads CASRAIDGYTF. DNA for the CDR3: TGTGCCAGCAGAGCGATAGATGGCTACACCTTC.